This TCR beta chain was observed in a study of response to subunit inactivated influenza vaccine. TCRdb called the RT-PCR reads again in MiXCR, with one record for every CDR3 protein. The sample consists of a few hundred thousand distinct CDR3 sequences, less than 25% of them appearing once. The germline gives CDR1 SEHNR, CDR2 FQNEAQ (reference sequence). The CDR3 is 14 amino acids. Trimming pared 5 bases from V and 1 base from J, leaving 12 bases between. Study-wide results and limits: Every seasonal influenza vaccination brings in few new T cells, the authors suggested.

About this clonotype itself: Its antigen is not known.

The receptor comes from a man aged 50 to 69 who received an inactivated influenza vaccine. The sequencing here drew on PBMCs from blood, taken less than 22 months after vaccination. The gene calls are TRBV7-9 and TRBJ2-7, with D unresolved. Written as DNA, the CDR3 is TGTGCCAGCAGCCCAAGGGCCTCGTCCTACGAGCAGTACTTC. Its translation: CASSPRASSYEQYF.